This entry describes one T cell receptor (beta chain). This clonotype was counted a few times. Its binding antigen is unknown. No much larger clone is present one base from it, and per-base qualities are unavailable. What this sample's time point label stands for: patch test 3, about 24 weeks after DPC sensitization. What the treatment or condition label conveys for this sample: therapeutic diphenylcyclopropenone sensitization with weekly scalp DPC. At each patch-test visit, blood was drawn before the patch test was applied. Patients were eligible if aged 18 to 70, diagnosed with alopecia and judged suitable for DPC therapy, and pregnant patients were excluded. Unfractionated whole blood was collected in Tempus Blood RNA tubes, and total RNA was extracted from that blood. Library preparation used RACE. The listed sequencing device is NextSeq 500. During library preparation, unique molecular identifiers were attached to individual cDNA molecules so that TCRs could be counted quantitatively and reproducibly. Each blood RNA sample was used to sequence both TCR alpha and TCR beta chains. As for the authors' bioinformatics: A median of about 100,000 TCRs per sample was observed, with a range of 23,224 to 690,600. The Decombinator software suite was used to annotate V, J and CDR3 in the TCR reads. To make PS versus PT1 abundance plots, every sample was subsampled to the same number of TCRs (28,000). TCRs were defined as expanded if absent before sensitization and observed at least eight times at the 2-week time point. Starting from the raw public reads, TCRdb applied fastp trimming at Q25, assembled clones with MiXCR and retained in-frame beta chains. Rows with a matching CDR3 protein are joined into one entry that keeps the most common DNA and genes. TCRdb's processing, not the study's, gives the V and J calls here. The sample profile shows 80,000 to 100,000 distinct CDR3 sequences; roughly a quarter of them were found once. The ten largest clones add up to 10% of the sample.

The record originates from a study of human T cells and chemical hapten exposure (dated by TCRdb to about 2021). Looking at the study overall: For sensitization, 2% DPC in acetone was applied to a roughly 2 cm by roughly 2 cm area of upper inner arm skin. Patients additionally received weekly therapeutic DPC doses to the scalp throughout the approximately 25-week study period. Patch tests used Finn chambers with 0.01% DPC on the upper back, scored after 6 days by International Contact Dermatitis Research Group standards. The patient cohort, mostly female, included alopecia areata with under or over 50% scalp involvement, alopecia totalis and alopecia universalis. The libraries were sequenced as a pool, and the TCR yield per sample differed mostly because of small variations in library volumes within the pool. In alopecia patients, the study followed how the peripheral blood TCR repertoire changed in vivo over primary and secondary sensitization to diphenylcyclopropenone (DPC), a hapten. Patient blood was sampled pre-sensitization (week 0) and at 2, 6 and about 24 weeks after DPC sensitization. For TCR sequencing, blood came from twenty-nine alopecia patients at anywhere from one to four time points (pre-sensitization, 2, 6 and 24 weeks). The paper as a whole reports these results and caveats: All patients had alopecia, a presumed autoimmune disease, so their immune response might differ from that of healthy individuals. No change with DPC sensitization was found in the number of TCRs above 1 in 1000 frequency, and no evidence of global repertoire structure alterations was found. The number of PT1 expanded TCRs positively correlated with patch test score, significant at thresholds 8, 16 and 32 but not 4. After repeated subsampling, changes were observed in the strength of the expansion versus patch-test correlation and in the threshold at which the correlation became significant. Compared with pre-sensitization or healthy control sets, expanded TCRs formed significantly more large CDR3 similarity clusters, which is consistent with antigen-driven responses.

Trimming leaves V shorter by 2 bases and J shorter by 2 bases, with the junction holding 8 bases beyond the gene matches. CDR1 is given as SGHTA and CDR2 as FQGNSA, both from the germline V gene. The CDR3 measures 16 amino acids from cysteine to phenylalanine. The only DNA kept is the CDR3, 48 bases in frame from the first base. This specimen consisted of whole blood, obtained in connection with sensitization to the hapten diphenylcyclopropenone (DPC). Recombination linked TRBV7-2 to TRBJ1-2; TRBD1 lines up with 7 middle nucleotides. The receptor was derived from a man aged 40-49 years with alopecia areata. Some clones in this sample may be carry-over from other donors' samples. Here is the DNA: TGTGCCAGCAGCTTACCCAGACAGGGAAGGAACTATGGCTACACCTTC. This sequence encodes CASSLPRQGRNYGYTF.